The source of this T cell receptor beta chain is a study of blood T cell repertoires in COVID-19. From germline, CDR1 is KGHDR and CDR2 SFDVKD. The CDR3 is made up of 13 amino acids. Deletions cut 7 bases from V and 2 bases from J, with 10 bases between. In the source study's methods: Estimation of nucleated cell counts relied on the amplification of reference gene primers. Using immunoSEQ multiplex PCR, the repertoire was profiled, and TCRdb retains in-frame clones only, with some absent. V and J calls and clone size are those listed in that table; D and trimming were worked out from the DNA. The sample includes about 670,000 clones, 90% of them seen just once.

The sequenced sample was peripheral blood. The genes are TRBV24-1 and TRBJ1-2; no definite D call. This receptor was taken from a young woman with acute or convalescent COVID-19. The CDR3 spells CATSRLGNYGYTF. The CDR3 DNA is TGTGCCACCAGCAGGCTTGGCAACTATGGCTACACCTTC.